Listed below are T cell receptor beta chains from one sample, sequenced in a study of cytomegalovirus exposure and HLA in healthy donors. The data were produced by immunoSEQ multiplex PCR, yet TCRdb's version contains in-frame clones alone and is incomplete. The repertoire holds over 150,000 clones, with approximately 79% as singletons. Material for sequencing was PBMCs. The receptors come from a human donor in good health. CDR3s include the opening cysteine and the closing phenylalanine or tryptophan. Each record gives: V gene, J gene, CDR3 protein.

>TRBV27|TRBJ2-5
CASSLSALAEETQYF
>TRBV4-3|TRBJ2-5
CASSQKGSDRSPQETQYF
>TRBV27|TRBJ1-2
CASSRGPNALGYTF
>TRBV6-5|TRBJ2-7
CASSVDRSFYYEQYF
>TRBV11-2|TRBJ1-2
CASSPRTGSLYGYTF
>TRBV6-5|TRBJ1-2
CASSYHKTGTYGYTF
>TRBV9|TRBJ2-5
CASSETGRETQYF
>TRBV6-5|TRBJ2-3
CASSRGTDTQYF
>TRBV12-5|TRBJ1-5
CASGSTGDRQPQHF
>TRBV6-6|TRBJ2-2
CASRKSGGARTGELFF
>TRBV7-9|TRBJ1-4
CASSRPQGANEKLFF
>TRBV12-5|TRBJ1-1
CASGPLRRGRNTEAFF
>TRBV7-2|TRBJ2-5
CASSWTSGGAKETQYF
>TRBV14|TRBJ1-1
CASSQVTQKNTEAFF
>TRBV4-1|TRBJ1-4
CASSPGQPTNEKLFF
>TRBV9|TRBJ2-3
CASSVASGGFSTDTQYF
>TRBV6-1|TRBJ1-1
CASSETGGGTEAFF
>TRBV19|TRBJ2-3
CASSIKGLSTDTQYF
>TRBV4-1|TRBJ1-4
CASSQDMGATNEKLFF
>TRBV4-3|TRBJ1-2
CASSQTSGRGLYGYTF
>TRBV5-6|TRBJ2-1
CASTIGTGNNEQFF
>TRBV5-1|TRBJ2-7
CASSPIAGGRPEQYF
>TRBV7-9|TRBJ2-2
CASSPFGGGTGELFF
>TRBV6-1|TRBJ2-1
CASSEYGGGSSYNEQFF
>TRBV7-2|TRBJ2-1
CASSIRRGRGNEQFF
>TRBV18|TRBJ1-1
CASSQNRGDTEAFF
>TRBV5-1|TRBJ2-3
CASSWGQSTDTQYF
>TRBV27|TRBJ2-5
CASSFSGFQETQYF
>TRBV7-9|TRBJ1-1
CASSLAGQGTSNTEAFF
>TRBV5-1|TRBJ2-1
CASWGQQPPNEQFF
>TRBV7-2|TRBJ2-7
CASSSFLGSYEQYF
>TRBV7-6|TRBJ2-2
CASSLQRQGASWDTGELFF
>TRBV2|TRBJ2-7
CASSEAAGGIYEQYF
>TRBV6-5|TRBJ2-7
CASSHRPGQMEQYF
>TRBV7-2|TRBJ2-7
CASSLAFSGGDYEQYF
>TRBV9|TRBJ2-3
CASSGAGGPYDTQYF